This T cell receptor (beta chain) is drawn from a study of T cell responses to AZD1222 COVID-19 vaccine. Findings of the study overall: Receipt of two AZD1222 doses was followed by a rise in Spike-specific TCR breadth and depth.

This CDR3 has 14 residues. Germline lookup yields CDR1 SGHTA and CDR2 FQGNSA. Trimming shortened V by 1 base and J by 8 bases, and 11 bases separated the two germline ends. With regard to this clone: Its antigen is not known.

Data came from immunoSEQ multiplex PCR; TCRdb stores just in-frame clones and leaves some out. This sample has 100,000 to 150,000 clones, with approximately 94% found just once. This chain joins TRBV7-2 and TRBJ2-2; D remains unclear. Specimen: peripheral blood, collected on day 0 of AZD1222 vaccination. This clonotype was sampled from an adult in good health. This CDR3 reads CASSLGPLRGELFF. CDR3 DNA: TGTGCCAGCAGCTTAGGACCGCTTCGAGGGGAGCTGTTTTTT.